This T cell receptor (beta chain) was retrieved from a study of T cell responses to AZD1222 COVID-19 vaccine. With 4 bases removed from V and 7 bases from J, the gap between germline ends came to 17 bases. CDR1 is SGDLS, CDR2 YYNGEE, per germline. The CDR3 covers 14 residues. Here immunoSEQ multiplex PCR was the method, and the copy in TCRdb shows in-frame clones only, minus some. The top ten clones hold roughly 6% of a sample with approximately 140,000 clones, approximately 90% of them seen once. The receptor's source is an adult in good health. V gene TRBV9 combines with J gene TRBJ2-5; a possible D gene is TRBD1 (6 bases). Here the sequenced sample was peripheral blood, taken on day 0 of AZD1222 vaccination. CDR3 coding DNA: TGTGCCAGCAGCAAGGGACAATCGGAAGGGACCCAGTACTTC. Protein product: CASSKGQSEGTQYF.